A selection of T cell receptor beta chains follows, all from one sample in a study of T-cell reconstitution after alpha-beta-depleted transplantation in children. MiXCR was run by TCRdb on the PCR reads, yielding one entry per CDR3 protein. Counted here are 250,000 to 300,000 distinct CDR3 sequences, 9.9% occurring once; the ten biggest clones make up roughly a tenth. Sample: PBMCs from the stem cell graft donor, taken from the stem cell graft. Receptors originate from a human donor who donated a stem cell graft to a child with SCID. CDR3s include the opening cysteine and the closing phenylalanine or tryptophan. The order of the fields is V gene, J gene, clone size, D gene, CDR3 DNA, CDR3 protein. A D gene is named only where the DNA matches it firmly. Clone size is shown for a subset of rows, as once, few, many or a class of expanded clone.

TRBV29-1,TRBJ2-1,few,.,TGCAGCGTTAAGGGAGGTGAACTCAATGAGCAGTTCTTC,CSVKGGELNEQFF
TRBV5-6,TRBJ2-3,many,.,TGTGCCAGCAGCTTGGTCCTGGGGGCCACAGATACGCAGTATTTT,CASSLVLGATDTQYF
TRBV12-3/TRBV12-4,TRBJ2-3,.,.,TGTGCCAGCATCAACTCCGGTACGCAGTATTTT,CASINSGTQYF
TRBV7-3,TRBJ2-3,.,.,TGTGCCAGCAGCTTAATGGGCAGCGGGCCAGATACGCAGTATTTT,CASSLMGSGPDTQYF
TRBV11-2,TRBJ2-2,.,.,TGTGCCAGCAGCGAGGGACTCGGAGGGACCGGGGAGCTGTTTTTT,CASSEGLGGTGELFF
TRBV7-9,TRBJ1-5,many,TRBD1,TGTGCCAGCAGCTATACAGGGGATACAAGTCAGCCCCAGCATTTT,CASSYTGDTSQPQHF
TRBV20-1,TRBJ2-1,.,TRBD2,TGCAGTGCTAGATGGGGGACTAGCGGGGGGGATGAGCAGTTCTTC,CSARWGTSGGDEQFF
TRBV2,TRBJ2-3,.,.,TGTGCCAGCAGGACGGGGGTCAGCACAGATACGCAGTATTTT,CASRTGVSTDTQYF
TRBV12-3/TRBV12-4,TRBJ1-6,many,.,TGTGCCAGCAGGGGCTCGTCGGACGGCTTGTCACCCCTCCACTTT,CASRGSSDGLSPLHF
TRBV29-1,TRBJ2-7,.,TRBD1,TGCAGCGTTGAAAACCCGGGACAGAGCTCCTACGAGCAGTACTTC,CSVENPGQSSYEQYF
TRBV7-8,TRBJ1-6,.,TRBD1,TGTGCCAGCAGCTCCTACAGGGGCGGGAATTCACCCCTCCACTTT,CASSSYRGGNSPLHF
TRBV15,TRBJ1-4,many,.,TGTGCCACCAGCACCCTTTCCCCAACTAATGAAAAACTGTTTTTT,CATSTLSPTNEKLFF
TRBV12-3/TRBV12-4,TRBJ2-7,.,TRBD1,TGTGCCAGCAGTGCGACAGGGGGTATTTCCTACGAGCAGTACTTC,CASSATGGISYEQYF
TRBV10-3,TRBJ2-7,few,.,TGTGCCATCAGTGAGGCAGAAAGCTCCTACGAGCAGTACTTC,CAISEAESSYEQYF
TRBV29-1,TRBJ2-5,many,.,TGCAGCGTTGAGGATAAAACAGAAACCTATTTACAAGAGACCCAGTACTTC,CSVEDKTETYLQETQYF
TRBV27,TRBJ1-1,few,TRBD1,TGTGCCAGCAGTCCCCGACAGGGCCCTGAAGCTTTCTTT,CASSPRQGPEAFF
TRBV5-1,TRBJ2-1,few,TRBD1,TGCGCCAGCAGCTTGGGAGGACAGGGAACAGATGAGCAGTTCTTC,CASSLGGQGTDEQFF
TRBV27,TRBJ1-2,once,.,TGTGCCAGCAGACAGTATGACAGTCGCGACTACACCTTC,CASRQYDSRDYTF
TRBV7-9,TRBJ1-2,few,.,TGTGCCAGCAACAAGCCGGGGGATATCTATGGCTACACCTTC,CASNKPGDIYGYTF
TRBV18,TRBJ2-7,.,TRBD1,TGTGCCAGCTCACCCCGACAGGGAAAGGACGAGCAGTACTTC,CASSPRQGKDEQYF
TRBV27,TRBJ2-7,few,.,TGTGCCAGCAGGGGGTCAGGACTGCACTACGAGCAGTACTTC,CASRGSGLHYEQYF
TRBV6-6,TRBJ2-7,.,.,TGTGCCAGCAGTTCCCCGCCTGGGGGAGAGCAGTACTTC,CASSSPPGGEQYF
TRBV11-1,TRBJ1-2,few,TRBD1,TGTGCCAGCAGCTCCGTACCTTATCCGGGACAGGGGGCTTCTAACTATGGCTACACCTTC,CASSSVPYPGQGASNYGYTF